This record covers a single TCR beta chain. This clone's antigen is unknown. No clone much larger than this one lies a single base away; base qualities are absent. At one collaborating source in Seattle, patients were enrolled during active infection and were followed longitudinally through the course of disease. The collaborating institutions used their own protocols to collect whole blood in K2EDTA tubes. For TCRbeta analysis, collaborator samples were shipped as frozen whole blood, as isolated PBMCs, or as DNA extracted from either sample type. TCRbeta CDR3 regions were amplified from genomic DNA by means of the immunoSEQ Assay, a bias-controlled multiplex PCR. The authors' analysis ran thus. Within the assay, amplification of reference gene primers was used to estimate how many nucleated cells each sample contained. Sequence reads were collapsed and filtered to measure the absolute abundance of every unique TCRbeta CDR3 rearrangement. For each sample, productive Simpson clonality was calculated by taking the square root of Simpson's diversity index across productive rearrangements. The table was pulled from immuneACCESS by TCRdb, which kept in-frame rearrangements only. Such tables lose some clones; where checked, under half of the loss comes from unresolved V genes, and the rest has no known cause. V and J calls and clone size follow that table, whereas D and trimming were derived from the DNA. Within this sample are about 350,000 clones, with roughly 89% of them counted one time only. The biggest ten clones account for 3% to 4.5% of the sample.

The data stem from a study of blood T cell repertoires in COVID-19 (dated by TCRdb to the early 2020s). For the study in its entirety: The collaborator samples originated in the United States, Italy and Spain and spanned the acute and convalescent phases of COVID-19. The material from the prospective study consisted of cDNA or gDNA derived from T cells, B-cell-depleted T cells, or PBMCs. Where HLA class I and class II types were available, the types were taken from metadata supplied by the sample provider, not from assay-based typing. Deeply sampled blood TCRbeta repertoires from subjects exposed to, actively infected with, or recovered from COVID-19 were included in the dataset. The repertoires were released in a freely available public database intended as a resource for research on the immune response to SARS-CoV-2. Samples were obtained from the ongoing ImmuneRACE study (first 160 participants) and from 950 to 1,500 subjects provided by 6 global collaborators. The sample metadata nearly always contained a de-identified subject ID, COVID-19 status, age in years and sex. Broad study findings and their caveats: The quantity of clinical and demographic metadata differed by source and by participant and was supplied without curation.

Sequenced input: peripheral blood. This clonotype was sampled from a woman in her fifties or sixties with COVID-19, enrolled during active disease.

The CDR3 in this case is CASSFVSIPDTQYF. The bases read TGTGCCAGCAGCTTCGTATCTATCCCAGATACGCAGTATTTT. The sequence joins TRBV7-8 to TRBJ2-3, with the D gene not confidently named. Trimming removed 3 bases from V and 4 bases from J, leaving 11 bases between the germline ends. The CDR3 has 14 amino acids, counting the end cysteine and phenylalanine. Of the read, only the CDR3 DNA is kept; its 42 bases are in frame from base 1. CDR1 and CDR2, looked up from the germline V gene, are SGHVS and FQNEAQ.